This TCR beta chain stems from a study of T cells in Graves' hyperthyroidism and ophthalmopathy. The table lists this clonotype with many counts. TCR beta CDR3 region amplification was performed from RNA transcripts. The HTBI primer set was used in a first-round RT-PCR of the TCR CDR3. MiXCR, applied by TCRdb to the multiplex PCR reads, yields one record per CDR3 protein. The table lists roughly 240,000 distinct CDR3 sequences, roughly 22% of them singletons, with approximately 32% in the top ten. The length of the CDR3 is 15 residues. After removal of 3 bases from V and 2 bases from J, the junction contained 9 bases not matched to a gene. The V gene's germline CDR1 is DFQATT and CDR2 SNEGSKA (reference sequence). For ophthalmopathy patients, the Clinical Activity Score was at least 3 and the NOSPECS grade at least 4; duration was under 3 months. Isolation of PBMCs was performed on around 9.3 ml fresh peripheral blood.

The receptor was isolated from a woman in her thirties or forties with Graves' ophthalmopathy. The sequencing input was blood. V gene TRBV20-1 combines with J gene TRBJ2-7, with TRBD1 matching 8 bases. The CDR3 spells CSARPRTGMPYEQYF. In DNA, the CDR3 is TGCAGTGCTAGGCCTCGGACAGGGATGCCCTACGAGCAGTACTTC.